What follows describes a single T cell receptor (beta chain). This entry comes from a study of blood T cell repertoires in COVID-19. Across the study: Specimens from acute and convalescent COVID-19 originated in the United States, Italy and Spain. Sources were T cells, B-cell-depleted T cells, or PBMCs; the material itself was cDNA or gDNA.

In the authors' methods: Reference gene primer amplification gave nucleated cell count estimates. This table comes from immunoSEQ multiplex PCR, and its TCRdb copy is limited to in-frame clones, with some not included. Clone size and V and J calls were adopted from that table, with D and trimming inferred from the DNA. Found here are about 15,000 clones, roughly 85% of them singletons; the top ten hold 35%. Germline CDR1 is SGHAT and CDR2 is FQNNGV. V was cut by 5 bases and J by 4 bases, with 15 bases left in between. The CDR3 extends over 15 amino acids. This TCR derives from an older man in a cohort sampled during active COVID-19. What was sequenced was peripheral blood. This chain uses TRBV11-2 with TRBJ2-1; a weak D match, TRBD1 (5 bases). The CDR3, as DNA: TGTGCCAGCAGCAAAGTTGGTCAGGGATACAATGAGCAGTTCTTC. This translates into CASSKVGQGYNEQFF.